These 31 T cell receptor beta chains came from one sample sequenced in a study of blood T cells in healthy people across ages. A J-beta primer mix and a sample-barcoded 5' primer were used in a second PCR of about 6 to 12 cycles. TCRdb re-analysed the 5' RACE reads in MiXCR, keeping a single row per CDR3 protein. The sample holds hundreds of thousands of distinct CDR3 sequences; more than 40% are singletons and the top ten take under 20%. Sample: blood. All receptors derive from a man in his sixties in good health.

For this clonotype: No conserved phenylalanine or tryptophan is present at the end of the CDR3, so a read error is the likely explanation. J is TRBJ2-7 and V is TRBV7-9, with TRBD2 matching over 7 bases. The J call may be wrong; the DNA end is better matched by TRBJ2-5. Germline lookup yields CDR1 SEHNR and CDR2 FQNEAQ (reference sequence). The CDR3 runs 14 residues. CDR3: CASSKGLQKETQYL. CDR3 DNA sequence: TGTGCCAGCAGCAAGGGACTACAGAAAGAGACCCAGTACCTC.

The sample holds a few counts of this clonotype. The V call is TRBV18, the J call TRBJ2-3, with 11 bases identical to TRBD2. CDR3 size: 16 residues. In germline, CDR1 is KGHSH, CDR2 LQKENI. The junction had 0 bases not matched to a gene; V was cut back by 0 bases and J by 1 base. The CDR3 DNA reads TGTGCCAGCTCACCACCGGGACTAGCGGGCACAGATACGCAGTATTTT. The encoded protein is CASSPPGLAGTDTQYF.

This clonotype appeared a few times. CDR3 nucleotide sequence: TGTGCCAGCAAAAGGGACAGGGCCTCTACCAATGAGCAGTTCTTC. Amino acid sequence: CASKRDRASTNEQFF. V gene TRBV2 combines with J gene TRBJ2-1; 9 bases are shared with TRBD1. With V trimmed by 7 bases and J by 6 bases, 10 bases remained unmatched. The CDR3 extends over 15 amino acids. The V gene's germline CDR1 is SNHLY and CDR2 FYNNEI.

In the case of this clonotype: One end of the junction is discordant with germline, which a read error may explain. This chain uses TRBV12-3 or TRBV12-4 with TRBJ1-5, with TRBD1 identical over 7 bases. The CDR3 consists of 15 residues. The CDR3 bases are TGTGCCAGCAGTCCGTTCGGACAGGTGAATCAGCTCCAGCATTTT. As protein: CASSPFGQVNQLQHF.

As to this clonotype: At one of its ends the junction is not consistent with the germline gene, which may arise from a read error. This chain uses TRBV11-3 with TRBJ2-1; tentative D call: TRBD1 (6 bases). The CDR3 is 13 amino acids. Germline values: CDR1 SGHNT, CDR2 YENEEA. The CDR3, as DNA: TGTGCCGGCAGCTTAAAAGGGGGCAATGAGCAGTTCTTC. Its translation: CAGSLKGGNEQFF. The variable domain in full, completed from reference TRBV11-3 and TRBJ2-1, reads EAGVVQSPRYKIIEKKQPVAFWCNPISGHNTLYWYLQNLGQGPELLIRYENEEAVDDSQLPKDRFSAERLKGVDSTLKIQPAELGDSAVYLCAGSLKGGNEQFFGPGTRLTVL.

The genes are TRBV7-2 and TRBJ1-1; the D gene is possibly TRBD1 (6 bases). V was clipped by 5 bases and J by 1 base, with 17 bases between them. Germline CDR1 SGHTA, CDR2 FQGNSA. This CDR3 has 16 residues. The CDR3 nucleotides read TGTGCCAGCAGCCCCCGCTGGGCAGGGGCGAACACTGAAGCTTTCTTT. This encodes CASSPRWAGANTEAFF.

There are a few counts of this clonotype. With a much larger clone just one base away, this may be a read error. The rearrangement uses TRBV2 and TRBJ2-3; perhaps TRBD1 as D (5 bases). The germline V and J ends were trimmed by 6 bases and 4 bases, with 8 bases remaining between them. Per germline, CDR1 SNHLY and CDR2 FYNNEI. The length of the CDR3 is 12 residues. The CDR3 region has the DNA TGTGCCAGCAGGGTAGGGGCAGATACGCAGTATTTT. It is translated as CASRVGADTQYF. The full variable domain, completed using reference TRBV2 and TRBJ2-3, is EPEVTQTPSHQVTQMGQEVILRCVPISNHLYFYWYRQILGQKVEFLVSFYNNEISEKSEIFDDQFSVERPDGSNFTLKIRSTKLEDSAMYFCASRVGADTQYFGPGTRLTVL.

V usage is TRBV14 and J usage is TRBJ1-2; no reliable D call. Trimming shortened V by 5 bases and J by 2 bases, and 9 bases separated the two germline ends. Looked up from germline, CDR1 is SGHDN and CDR2 is FVKESK. CDR3 length equals 13 residues. The CDR3 protein is CASSSRRNYGYTF. The CDR3 DNA follows: TGTGCCAGCAGCTCCCGAAGGAACTATGGCTACACCTTC.

The chain employs TRBV7-3 and TRBJ1-1, with D perhaps matching TRBD1 (5 bases). This CDR3 region has 15 residues. V shed 8 bases and J shed 2 bases, with 18 bases lying between them. Per the germline V gene, CDR1 is SGHTA and CDR2 is FQGTGA. The CDR3 region is CASSMGWGSNTEAFF. CDR3 nucleotide sequence: TGTGCCAGCTCAATGGGGTGGGGGAGTAACACTGAAGCTTTCTTT.

This clonotype was recorded a few times. V gene TRBV6-6 combines with J gene TRBJ2-7, with TRBD1 identical over 9 bases. CDR1 is MNHNY, CDR2 SVGAGI, per germline (reference sequence). Losses at the gene ends were 2 bases for V and 3 bases for J; bases not matched to a gene: 11. This CDR3 region has 17 residues. CDR3 residues: CASSYPGVGQGHYEQYF. The CDR3 DNA sequence: TGTGCCAGCAGTTACCCGGGGGTGGGACAGGGTCACTACGAGCAGTACTTC.

V gene TRBV3-1 combines with J gene TRBJ2-3, with 14 bases fitting TRBD2. The V segment lost 9 bases and the J segment 2 bases; nucleotides outside the gene matches: 13. This CDR3 contains 18 residues. CDR1 is LGHDT, CDR2 YNNKEL, per germline (reference sequence). CDR3 DNA sequence: TGTGCCAGTAGCACGCCGGGACTAGCGGGGGCCCCCACAGATACGCAGTATTTT. Translation: CASSTPGLAGAPTDTQYF.

V usage is TRBV20-1 and J usage is TRBJ2-3; 10 bases are shared with TRBD2. Germline trimming cut 3 bases from V and 2 bases from J; bases unmatched to any gene: 14. Per germline, CDR1 DFQATT and CDR2 SNEGSKA (reference sequence). The CDR3 has 18 residues. The CDR3: CSASQPSGGPMFTDTQYF. In DNA form, the CDR3 reads TGCAGTGCTAGCCAGCCTAGCGGGGGACCCATGTTCACAGATACGCAGTATTTT.

This chain uses TRBV5-6 with TRBJ2-7, with 7 bases fitting TRBD2. The germline V gene encodes CDR1 SGHDT and CDR2 YYEEEE. Unmatched junction bases numbered 5, after V lost 3 bases and J lost 2 bases. The CDR3 is 14 residues long. The CDR3 loop reads CASSSPGGAYEQYF. The CDR3 DNA reads as TGTGCCAGCAGCTCCCCTGGGGGGGCCTACGAGCAGTACTTC.

This chain joins TRBV6-2 or TRBV6-3 and TRBJ2-5; D is unresolved. Deletions cut 3 bases from V and 4 bases from J, with 21 bases between. Germline lookup yields CDR1 MNHEY and CDR2 SVGEGT. The CDR3 sequence is 17 residues long. The CDR3 here is CASSYYGAMPGRETQYF. The CDR3 coding sequence is TGTGCCAGCAGTTATTACGGAGCCATGCCGGGTAGAGAGACCCAGTACTTC.

Only a few counts were recorded for this clonotype. The chain is built from TRBV3-1 and TRBJ2-3; D gene unclear. The germline V gene has CDR1 LGHDT and CDR2 YNNKEL (reference sequence). The CDR3 runs to 14 residues. V gave up 1 base and J gave up 4 bases, with 9 bases separating them. The CDR3 DNA reads as TGTGCCAGCAGCCAAGTTGGACCGGCAGATACGCAGTATTTT. Its translation: CASSQVGPADTQYF.

This clonotype was counted between two and nine times. The rearrangement links TRBV4-1 to TRBJ2-3; 7 bases agree with TRBD1. J gave up 5 bases and V 2 bases, and 7 bases lay outside the gene matches. Germline V gives CDR1 MGHRA, CDR2 YSYEKL. This CDR3 contains 15 residues. The CDR3 DNA sequence: TGCGCCAGCAGCCAAATGGGACAGTCGATAGATACGCAGTATTTT. This sequence encodes CASSQMGQSIDTQYF.

This clonotype was seen at least ten times. The DNA for the CDR3 is TGTGCCAGCAGCTTAAGGGGTAGCGGGGAGGATACGCAGTATTTT. Protein product: CASSLRGSGEDTQYF. The J gene is TRBJ2-3, the V gene TRBV7-2; 8 bases are shared with TRBD2. Per the germline V gene, CDR1 is SGHTA and CDR2 is FQGNSA. J was trimmed by 6 bases and V by 2 bases; bases with no gene match: 7. CDR3 length equals 15 residues.

This sequence joins TRBV10-3 and TRBJ1-5, with no clear D. Germline V gene lookup returns CDR1 ENHRY and CDR2 SYGVKD. This CDR3 has 16 amino acids. Trimming pared 2 bases from V and 0 bases from J, leaving 11 bases between. This CDR3 reads CAISETLAVSNQPQHF. The DNA of the CDR3 is TGTGCCATCAGTGAGACCTTGGCAGTTAGCAATCAGCCCCAGCATTTT.

This clonotype was seen a few times. The rearrangement links TRBV20-1 to TRBJ2-7, with D possibly being TRBD2 (5 bases). The germline V and J ends were trimmed by 6 bases and 8 bases, with 17 bases remaining between them. CDR1 and CDR2 from the germline V gene are DFQATT and SNEGSKA (reference sequence). The CDR3 is 12 amino acids. CDR3 nucleotide sequence: TGCAGTGCCCAAAGCGGCTCTACGAAGCAGTACTTC. Translated, it gives CSAQSGSTKQYF.

Regarding this clonotype: At one end the junction does not follow the germline gene, possibly because of a read error. This chain links TRBV5-1 with TRBJ2-7; TRBD1 aligns across 11 bases. The CDR3 sequence is 16 residues long. Germline values: CDR1 SGHRS, CDR2 YFSETQ. The CDR3 DNA is TGCACCAGCAGCATGGGACAGGGGGTTTGGTACGCCGAGCAGTACTTC. This sequence encodes CTSSMGQGVWYAEQYF.

The J gene is TRBJ1-4, the V gene TRBV2, with a possible D match to TRBD1 (6 bases). CDR1 is SNHLY and CDR2 is FYNNEI in the germline V gene. V gave up 3 bases and J gave up 9 bases, with 17 bases separating them. There are 15 residues in the CDR3. Here the CDR3 DNA reads TGTGCCAGCAGTGAGGTGGCAGGGGCCAGGCAAAAACTGTTTTTT. Protein: CASSEVAGARQKLFF.

The chain combines TRBV3-1 with TRBJ1-5; 7 bases map to TRBD1. The J segment lost 5 bases and the V segment lost 4 bases, leaving 5 bases of the junction unmatched. Germline CDR1 reads LGHDT; CDR2 reads YNNKEL (reference sequence). This CDR3 has 14 amino acids. The CDR3 region is CASSRDRVYQPQHF. Here the CDR3 DNA reads TGTGCCAGCAGCCGAGACAGGGTCTATCAGCCCCAGCATTTT.

This clonotype was seen just once. This chain connects TRBV5-1 to TRBJ1-2; 9 bases agree with TRBD1. Germline V gene lookup returns CDR1 SGHRS and CDR2 YFSETQ. The CDR3 is 13 amino acids. The V gene end was trimmed by 3 bases and the J gene end by 9 bases; junction bases not matched to a gene: 6. The CDR3: CASSSDRGRSYTF. CDR3 DNA: TGCGCCAGCAGCTCGGACAGGGGAAGGAGCTACACCTTC.

This clonotype came up a few times. The chain uses TRBV20-1 and TRBJ2-1, with 8 bases matching TRBD2. J was trimmed by 2 bases and V by 6 bases; bases with no gene match: 6. Germline V CDR1 and CDR2: DFQATT, SNEGSKA (reference sequence). CDR3 size: 14 residues. The CDR3 DNA reads TGCAGTGCGATCCGCGGGGGGCCCTACAATGAGCAGTTCTTC. Translated: CSAIRGGPYNEQFF.

The chain joins TRBV24-1 to TRBJ2-1; D is possibly TRBD1 (6 bases). Germline V gene lookup returns CDR1 KGHDR and CDR2 SFDVKD. V lost 5 bases and J lost 4, with 11 bases in between. The CDR3 sequence is 14 residues long. CDR3 DNA: TGTGCCACCAGTGTGGGGGACAAGTACAATGAGCAGTTCTTC. Encoded protein: CATSVGDKYNEQFF.

The chain joins TRBV11-3 to TRBJ2-7; possibly TRBD1 or TRBD2 for D (5 bases each). V lost 3 bases, J lost 2 bases, and 17 bases lay in between. Germline V lookup: CDR1 SGHNT, CDR2 YENEEA. This CDR3 is 16 amino acids long. CDR3 DNA: TGTGCCAGCAGCTTCCCCCCGGGACCTCCAGCCTACGAGCAGTACTTC. It yields the protein CASSFPPGPPAYEQYF.

CDR3 DNA: TGTGCCACCGGCGGGGCAGGCGGGGGGCCCTCTGAATCCATCAATGAGCAGTTCTTC. It encodes CATGGAGGGPSESINEQFF. The chain employs TRBV28 and TRBJ2-1; 8 bases fit TRBD2. The length of the CDR3 is 19 residues. From germline, CDR1 is MDHEN and CDR2 SYDVKM. V lost 10 bases and J lost 6; bases outside the gene matches: 26.

This rearrangement joins TRBV30 to TRBJ1-3; weak D call: TRBD1 (6 bases). Germline CDR1 is GTSNPN and CDR2 is SVGIG (reference sequence). The V and J ends lost 6 bases and 2 bases respectively, with 14 bases between them. This CDR3 region has 14 residues. The CDR3 sequence: CACLSGGAGNTIYF. In DNA, the CDR3 is TGTGCCTGCTTGTCGGGGGGCGCTGGAAACACCATATATTTT. Drawing the rest from reference TRBV30 and TRBJ1-3, the complete variable domain is SQTIHQWPATLVQPVGSPLSLECTVEGTSNPNLYWYRQAAGRGLQLLFYSVGIGQISSEVPQNLSASRPQDRQFILSSKKLLLSDSGFYLCACLSGGAGNTIYFGEGSWLTVV.

This sequence joins TRBV6-1 and TRBJ1-4, with a tentative D call TRBD1 (5 bases). Trimming took 6 bases from V and 5 from J, leaving 16 bases between them. This CDR3 is built from 15 residues. Germline V gives CDR1 MNHNS, CDR2 SASEGT. The CDR3 coding sequence is TGTGCCAGCAGCCCTACCCTGGGGGTAAATGAAAAACTGTTTTTT. Amino acids: CASSPTLGVNEKLFF.

The chain has TRBV27 and TRBJ1-2; no clear D gene. V was pared by 5 bases and J by 1 base, with 17 bases between. CDR1 is MNHEY and CDR2 is SMNVEV in the germline V gene (reference sequence). CDR3 length: 16 amino acids. The CDR3 reads CASSSQAQLGNYGYTF. The CDR3 nucleotides read TGTGCCAGCAGTAGCCAGGCACAATTGGGTAACTATGGCTACACCTTC.

CDR3 sequence (DNA): TGTGCCAGCAGTCGGCTCGGGGGCTCAGATACGCAGTATTTT. This codes for CASSRLGGSDTQYF. The chain carries TRBV12-3 or TRBV12-4 and TRBJ2-3, with D perhaps assigned TRBD1 or TRBD2 (6 bases each). This CDR3 region has 14 residues. V was cut by 5 bases and J by 4 bases, with 13 bases left in between.